The 21 T cell receptor beta chains listed next were all sequenced from one sample in a study of blood T cell repertoires in COVID-19. Produced via immunoSEQ multiplex PCR; TCRdb's table is partial and in-frame only. The table has about 190,000 clones, approximately 91% seen once. Sequencing was done on a sample of peripheral blood. These receptors originate from a man between 25 and 39 years old with acute or convalescent COVID-19.

The chain is built from TRBV7-2 and TRBJ1-5, with TRBD1 identical over 7 bases. Germline V CDR1 and CDR2: SGHTA, FQGNSA. V shed 4 bases and J 4 bases; nucleotides not matched to a gene: 7. The CDR3 contains 15 residues. CDR3 amino acids: CASSSSTGRNQPQHF. CDR3 in DNA: TGTGCCAGCAGCTCCTCGACAGGGAGAAATCAGCCCCAGCATTTT.

The V and J genes are TRBV28 and TRBJ2-7, with 12 nucleotides matching TRBD1. From germline, CDR1 is MDHEN and CDR2 SYDVKM. The ends lost 3 bases at V and 6 bases at J; junction bases unmatched: 9. CDR3 length equals 16 residues. The DNA of the CDR3 is TGTGCCAGCAGTTTGATTAAGGGACAGGGGGCTAGCGAGCAGTACTTC. It yields the protein CASSLIKGQGASEQYF.

This clone was recorded once. This chain links TRBV5-1 with TRBJ1-1; 7 positions match TRBD1. Germline V gene lookup returns CDR1 SGHRS and CDR2 YFSETQ. The V segment lost 3 bases and the J segment 2 bases; nucleotides outside the gene matches: 7. This CDR3 comprises 15 residues. CDR3 nucleotide sequence: TGCGCCAGCAGCTCCCGGAGGGACAGAAACACTGAAGCTTTCTTT. This gives the protein CASSSRRDRNTEAFF.

The chain recombines TRBV15 with TRBJ2-5, with 8 nucleotides matching TRBD2. Trimming removed 5 bases from V and 1 base from J; junction bases left unmatched: 6. Germline CDR1 LNHNV, CDR2 YYDKDF (reference sequence). CDR3 size: 15 residues. DNA of the CDR3: TGTGCCACCAGCGGAGCGGGGGACCTCCAAGAGACCCAGTACTTC. This translates into CATSGAGDLQETQYF.

The chain links TRBV4-1 to TRBJ1-1, with a weak D call TRBD1 (5 bases). Germline V gives CDR1 MGHRA, CDR2 YSYEKL. The CDR3 is 16 amino acids. V gave up 5 bases and J gave up 1 base, with 17 bases separating them. The CDR3 sequence: CASSVWRGQGNTEAFF. As DNA, the CDR3 is TGCGCCAGCAGCGTTTGGAGAGGCCAGGGGAACACTGAAGCTTTCTTT.

The chain has TRBV28 and TRBJ1-4, with TRBD1 identical over 10 bases. The CDR3 has 15 amino acids. The ends lost 7 bases at V and 8 bases at J; junction bases unmatched: 10. Germline V gene data show CDR1 as MDHEN and CDR2 as SYDVKM. CDR3 in amino acids: CASIQGGQGTEKLFF. CDR3 nucleotide sequence: TGTGCCAGCATTCAGGGGGGACAGGGGACAGAAAAACTGTTTTTT.

The J gene is TRBJ2-2, the V gene TRBV24-1; 8 bases map to TRBD2. The CDR3 consists of 14 residues. Germline CDR1 reads KGHDR; CDR2 reads SFDVKD. V shed 5 bases, J shed 4 bases, and the junction held 2 bases outside the gene matches. CDR3 residues: CATSAREGTGELFF. CDR3 sequence (DNA): TGTGCCACCAGTGCACGGGAGGGCACCGGGGAGCTGTTTTTT.

The J gene is TRBJ1-2, the V gene TRBV7-9; D is possibly TRBD1 (6 bases). Per the germline V gene, CDR1 is SEHNR and CDR2 is FQNEAQ (reference sequence). Trimming stripped 4 bases from V and 1 base from J, with 16 bases between. The CDR3 consists of 16 residues. The CDR3 DNA reads as TGTGCCAGCAGCTCGAACACGGGACAAAATAACTATGGCTACACCTTC. Protein product: CASSSNTGQNNYGYTF.

The V and J genes are TRBV5-6 and TRBJ1-6; 8 nucleotides line up with TRBD1. Per germline, CDR1 SGHDT and CDR2 YYEEEE. The CDR3 is made up of 16 amino acids. Trimming took 4 bases from V and 0 from J; bases not matched to a gene: 3. DNA of the CDR3: TGTGCCAGCAGCCTCGGACAGGGCTCCTATAATTCACCCCTCCACTTT. Protein: CASSLGQGSYNSPLHF.

The chain recombines TRBV7-9 with TRBJ2-7, with 8 positions matching TRBD1. The CDR3 sequence is 13 residues long. The V gene end was trimmed by 3 bases and the J gene end by 5 bases; junction bases not matched to a gene: 3. Germline lookup yields CDR1 SEHNR and CDR2 FQNEAQ (reference sequence). The CDR3 DNA follows: TGTGCCAGCAGCTTTAGGACAGGGCACGAGCAGTACTTC. Translating gives CASSFRTGHEQYF.

This CDR3 reads CASSHTGHPYEQYF. In DNA form, the CDR3 reads TGTGCCAGCAGCCACACGGGACACCCCTACGAGCAGTACTTC. The chain combines TRBV3-1 (or the pseudogene TRBV3-2) with TRBJ2-7; D may be TRBD1 (6 bases). CDR3 length: 14 residues. V was trimmed by 3 bases and J by 2 bases, leaving 11 bases between them. Germline CDR1 and CDR2: LGHDT and YNNKEL (reference sequence).

The chain recombines TRBV7-2 with TRBJ1-1; TRBD1 agrees at 7 bases. This CDR3 region has 17 residues. Per the germline V gene, CDR1 is SGHTA and CDR2 is FQGNSA. V was clipped by 6 bases and J by 0 bases; unmatched bases: 13. The CDR3: CASRLAGTVLMNTEAFF. CDR3 coding DNA: TGTGCCAGCAGACTGGCCGGGACAGTACTTATGAACACTGAAGCTTTCTTT.

V and J are TRBV6-1 and TRBJ1-6, with D tentatively TRBD1 (5 bases). Germline-derived CDR1 and CDR2 are MNHNS and SASEGT. The CDR3 is 15 amino acids. V was clipped by 2 bases and J by 7 bases, with 12 bases between them. The CDR3 DNA sequence: TGTGCCAGCAGTGAACGGGGGGGGGAGAATTCACCCCTCCACTTT. Translation: CASSERGGENSPLHF.

V is TRBV3-1 (or the pseudogene TRBV3-2) and J is TRBJ2-1; D is possibly TRBD2 (6 bases). Per germline, CDR1 LGHDT and CDR2 YNNKEL (reference sequence). Trimming cost V 4 bases and J 6 bases, with 19 bases left between them. This CDR3 spans 16 amino acids. In nucleotides, the CDR3 is TGTGCCAGCAGCCGGGACTGGGGAGCCGCTGGCAATGAGCAGTTCTTC. The encoded protein is CASSRDWGAAGNEQFF.

V gene TRBV6-9 combines with J gene TRBJ2-7; 10 nucleotides agree with TRBD2. Losses at the gene ends were 9 bases for V and 6 bases for J; bases not matched to a gene: 11. The CDR3 spans 14 residues. Germline CDR1 and CDR2: MNHGY and SVAAGI. CDR3 region: CASLPGTSVPEQYF. The CDR3 region has the DNA TGTGCCAGTCTTCCCGGGACTAGCGTACCCGAGCAGTACTTC.

The chain employs TRBV18 and TRBJ2-3; maybe TRBD2 (7 bases). The V end lost 3 bases, the J end lost 6 bases, and 16 bases lay between the germline ends. The CDR3 runs to 15 residues. The V gene's germline CDR1 is KGHSH and CDR2 LQKENI. The CDR3 reads CASSPVGGAKDTQYF. The CDR3, as DNA: TGTGCCAGCTCACCCGTTGGGGGGGCCAAGGATACGCAGTATTTT.

This clone was recorded a few times. The genes are TRBV28 and TRBJ1-2; 7 bases are a match to TRBD1. Trimming removed 2 bases from V and 5 bases from J; junction bases left unmatched: 5. Germline V gene sequence: CDR1 MDHEN, CDR2 SYDVKM. This CDR3 has 14 amino acids. As DNA, the CDR3 is TGTGCCAGCAGTTTAGGAGGACAGGTTTATGGCTACACCTTC. As protein: CASSLGGQVYGYTF.

The rearrangement links TRBV5-1 to TRBJ2-3; D may be TRBD2 (5 bases). This CDR3 has 14 residues. The germline gives CDR1 SGHRS, CDR2 YFSETQ. Trimming pared 1 base from V and 1 base from J, leaving 7 bases between. The CDR3 loop is CASSLSSGTDTQYF. In nucleotides, the CDR3 is TGCGCCAGCAGCTTGAGTAGCGGCACAGATACGCAGTATTTT.

The chain is built from TRBV10-3 and TRBJ1-2; the match to TRBD1 covers 10 bases. After removal of 4 bases from V and 7 bases from J, the junction contained 3 bases not matched to a gene. The V gene's germline CDR1 is ENHRY and CDR2 SYGVKD. The CDR3 is 13 residues long. This chain's CDR3 is CAISGQGASGYTF. The CDR3 DNA is TGTGCCATCAGTGGACAGGGGGCAAGTGGCTACACCTTC.

The chain is built from TRBV5-1 and TRBJ2-7; D may be TRBD2 (5 bases). CDR3 length equals 12 residues. The V gene's germline CDR1 is SGHRS and CDR2 YFSETQ. V was shortened by 4 bases and J by 7 bases, with 12 bases between the two germline ends. The CDR3 region is CASSTTGWEQYF. The CDR3 nucleotides read TGCGCCAGCAGCACAACGGGGTGGGAGCAGTACTTC.

The V call is TRBV10-3, the J call TRBJ2-3; 12 bases are a match to TRBD2. The V segment lost 10 bases and the J segment 10 bases; nucleotides outside the gene matches: 12. Per germline, CDR1 ENHRY and CDR2 SYGVKD. This CDR3 contains 14 residues. In DNA, the CDR3 is TGTGCCACCCGGGAGGCTAGCGGGGGGGGGCCGCAGTATTTT. This codes for CATREASGGGPQYF.